The source of this TCR beta chain is a study of CD8 T cells in ankylosing spondylitis (dated by TCRdb to 2016 to 2017). Broadly, across the study: T cell receptor beta repertoires were profiled in healthy donors and ankylosing spondylitis patients so that disease-linked TCR variants could be found. In total, the full study cohort was made up of some 110 healthy donors and some 26 ankylosing spondylitis patients. Peripheral blood samples were taken, and synovial fluid was additionally collected from ankylosing spondylitis patients. General study outcomes and caveats: Blood from ankylosing spondylitis patients appeared to be characterized by a TCR beta motif made up of under 10 highly homologous amino acid variants. Some motif variants had previously been reported in the synovial fluid and blood of reactive arthritis patients, which suggests shared mechanisms of disease initiation. The disease-linked clones had a CD8+ phenotype and were found at relatively low frequencies in peripheral blood. The disease-linked clones were reported to be significantly enriched in matched synovial fluid samples from ankylosing spondylitis patients.

This clonotype appeared a few times. It has no known antigen specificity. No quality values exist for individual bases; no much larger clone is one base distant. Synovial fluid samples were paired with blood samples taken from the same ankylosing spondylitis patients. Instrument on record: Illumina HiSeq 2500. Quantitative 5'-RACE with molecular barcodes was the method used to prepare the TCR beta libraries. As for the original processing: A new computational method, built on a probabilistic model of VDJ rearrangement, was used to identify disease-linked TCR variants. TCRdb reprocessed the public reads (quality trimming at Q25 with fastp, clone calling with MiXCR) and kept in-frame beta chains. One record per CDR3 amino acid sequence lists the most common genes and DNA. The V and J calls, along with clone size, are taken from TCRdb and not from the paper's own processing. The sample table contains 30,000 to 35,000 distinct CDR3 sequences; only one count was recorded for about 31% of them. The ten largest clones capture 35% to 50% of the sample.

This receptor was taken from a male donor with ankylosing spondylitis. Material: synovial fluid, either unsorted or a sorted T cell fraction (not recorded which).

The encoded CDR3 is CASSQQGGSTDTQYF. The DNA is as follows: TGTGCCAGCAGCCAACAGGGAGGGAGTACAGATACGCAGTATTTT. The rearrangement combines TRBV6-4 with TRBJ2-3; a tentative D match to TRBD2 spans 7 bases. CDR1 and CDR2, looked up from the germline V gene, are MRHNA and SNTAGT. Reading from cysteine to phenylalanine, the CDR3 counts 15 amino acids. Only CDR3 DNA is held: 45 bases, read in frame from base 1. V and J are truncated by 6 bases and 3 bases respectively, leaving an intervening sequence of 16 bases.